This T cell receptor (beta chain) was obtained from a study of CD8 T cells in ankylosing spondylitis. 5'-RACE, quantitative and with molecular barcodes, yielded the TCR beta libraries. TCRdb passed the 5' RACE reads through MiXCR, listing each CDR3 protein once. The sample has some 240,000 distinct CDR3 sequences, about 7% seen once. CDR1 and CDR2 (germline): KGHSH, LQKENI. The CDR3 loop spans 12 amino acids. With regard to this clonotype: Its antigen is as yet unknown. A read error may account for a junction end that differs from germline.

Study-level findings and limits: It was reported that disease-linked clones were significantly enriched in matched ankylosing spondylitis synovial fluid. Several highly homologous variants made up a TCR beta motif, and this motif appeared characteristic of ankylosing spondylitis blood.

The sequence came from a male donor with ankylosing spondylitis. The gene calls are TRBV18 and TRBJ2-5; D remains ambiguous. Sequencing was done on a sample of blood, either unsorted or a sorted T cell fraction (not recorded which). The CDR3 region is CASSPTYETQYF. CDR3 sequence (DNA): TGTGCCAGTTCACCCACATACGAGACCCAGTACTTC.